The entry that follows covers one T cell receptor (beta chain) sequence. As yet, its antigen is unknown. Only in-frame clones appear in the TCRdb table, and some are missing; sequencing was by immunoSEQ multiplex PCR. The sample shows 65,000 to 75,000 clones, roughly 81% of them seen only once. The record originates from a study of vaccination effects on CD4 cells after COVID-19. Antigen-specific CD4+ T cells were first expanded with viral peptide pools by the ViraFEST assay and only then sequenced. Investigators separated out CD4+ T cells once approximately 9 days of culture had passed. Either the BNT162b2 or mRNA-1273 vaccine was given to participants in two doses. Germline V gene data show CDR1 as MNHNS and CDR2 as SASEGT. The CDR3 sequence is 15 residues long. V was clipped by 2 bases and J by 2 bases, with 13 bases between them.

The receptor was derived from a human donor who received a COVID-19 vaccine. This chain connects TRBV6-1 to TRBJ2-7, with D maybe TRBD1 (7 bases). Sample: CD4+ T cells from PBMCs cultured with HCoV-229E spike peptides, taken after COVID-19 vaccination. This CDR3 reads CASSERAGGPYEQYV. The CDR3 DNA follows: TGTGCCAGCAGTGAACGGGCAGGGGGGCCCTACGAGCAGTACGTC.